These T cell receptor beta chains were read from a single sample in a study of T cells after posttransplantation cyclophosphamide. The repertoire was sequenced with immunoSEQ multiplex PCR; TCRdb's copy has only in-frame clones and lacks some. The profile shows 31,000 or so clones, 90% to 95% of them singletons. Sample: naive CD4+ T cells sorted from blood. All receptors derive from a man between 25 and 39 years old in good health and a related stem cell transplant donor. CDR3s include the opening cysteine and the closing phenylalanine or tryptophan. Each record gives: CDR3 protein, CDR3 DNA, D gene, clone size, V gene, J gene, CDR3 length. The D gene is left open where the match is weak. Clone size is stated in some rows and not others, as once, few, many or a class when expanded.

CASSLSGGSSYEQYF	TGTGCCAGCAGCCTTAGCGGGGGAAGCTCCTACGAGCAGTACTTC	TRBD2	NA	TRBV5-5	TRBJ2-7	15
CASSPGQGDQPQHF	TGTGCCAGCAGTCCCGGACAGGGCGATCAGCCCCAGCATTTT	TRBD1	once	TRBV6-5	TRBJ1-5	14
CASTQGAAGELFF	TGTGCCAGCACACAGGGGGCGGCCGGGGAGCTGTTTTTT	TRBD1	once	TRBV11-3	TRBJ2-2	13
CASSLVQGNTEAFF	TGTGCCAGCAGTTTGGTACAGGGGAACACTGAAGCTTTCTTT	NA	NA	TRBV28	TRBJ1-1	14
CASSWRGLTNEKLFF	TGCGCCAGCAGCTGGCGGGGCTTGACTAATGAAAAACTGTTTTTT	NA	NA	TRBV5-1	TRBJ1-4	15
CASSYGGHSQETQYF	TGTGCCAGCAGTTACGGGGGACATTCCCAAGAGACCCAGTACTTC	NA	NA	TRBV6-5	TRBJ2-5	15
CASSQDRGNGELFF	TGCGCCAGCAGCCAAGATCGAGGAAACGGGGAGCTGTTTTTT	NA	NA	TRBV4-1	TRBJ2-2	14
CASRGARSGELFF	TGTGCCAGCAGGGGCGCCAGGTCCGGGGAGCTGTTTTTT	NA	NA	TRBV6-1	TRBJ2-2	13
CASSPLAGETQYF	TGTGCCAGCTCACCTCTAGCGGGGGAGACCCAGTACTTC	TRBD2	NA	TRBV18	TRBJ2-5	13
CASSLAAGPNQPQHF	TGTGCCAGCAGCTTAGCTGCAGGGCCCAATCAGCCCCAGCATTTT	NA	NA	TRBV7-8	TRBJ1-5	15
CSVTRADYGYTF	TGCAGCGTCACCAGGGCGGACTATGGCTACACCTTC	NA	NA	TRBV29-1	TRBJ1-2	12
CASSKARQGGYGYTF	TGTGCCAGCAGCAAAGCGCGCCAGGGCGGCTATGGCTACACCTTC	NA	NA	TRBV21-1	TRBJ1-2	15
CASSTGSNYGYTF	TGTGCCAGCAGCACGGGGAGTAACTATGGCTACACCTTC	NA	NA	TRBV7-9	TRBJ1-2	13
CASSLDSRGRLGYGYTF	TGTGCCAGCAGCTTAGATTCCAGGGGGCGACTCGGATATGGCTACACCTTC	TRBD1	once	TRBV11-2	TRBJ1-2	17
CASSSRGPSGNTIYF	TGTGCCAGCAGCTCCAGGGGTCCCTCTGGAAACACCATATATTTT	NA	once	TRBV7-8	TRBJ1-3	15
CASSQDRPQGTDNTGELFF	TGTGCCAGCAGCCAAGACAGACCCCAAGGGACAGATAACACCGGGGAGCTGTTTTTT	TRBD1	NA	TRBV4-2	TRBJ2-2	19
CASSLDGQGSQPQHF	TGCGCCAGCAGCTTGGATGGACAGGGAAGTCAGCCCCAGCATTTT	TRBD1	NA	TRBV5-1	TRBJ1-5	15
CASSEGTANEKLFF	TGTGCCAGCAGTGAAGGAACGGCTAATGAAAAACTGTTTTTT	NA	NA	TRBV6-1	TRBJ1-4	14
CAPGVGPNRENIQYF	TGTGCCCCAGGAGTGGGGCCCAATCGGGAAAACATTCAGTACTTC	NA	once	TRBV6-5	TRBJ2-4	15
CASSRGQGLGDTQYF	TGTGCCAGCAGCCGAGGACAGGGGCTTGGGGATACGCAGTATTTT	TRBD1	NA	TRBV7-3	TRBJ2-3	15
CATSRVTGGINEQFF	TGTGCCACCAGCAGAGTGACGGGGGGGATCAATGAGCAGTTCTTC	TRBD2	NA	TRBV15	TRBJ2-1	15
CASSPAGTTTNEKLFF	TGTGCCAGCTCACCTGCTGGGACAACAACTAATGAAAAACTGTTTTTT	NA	NA	TRBV18	TRBJ1-4	16
CASSSSAGSSYNEQFF	TGTGCCAGCAGCTCTTCAGCGGGAAGCTCCTACAATGAGCAGTTCTTC	TRBD2	NA	TRBV5-5	TRBJ2-1	16
CASSLDPPQGAGGYTF	TGTGCCAGCAGCTTAGACCCCCCACAGGGGGCGGGGGGCTACACCTTC	TRBD1	NA	TRBV7-9	TRBJ1-2	16
CAVKLAGSTDTQYF	TGTGCCGTCAAACTAGCGGGGAGCACAGATACGCAGTATTTT	TRBD2	NA	TRBV6-5	TRBJ2-3	14
CASSIDEGMGTEAFF	TGTGCCAGTAGTATAGATGAGGGAATGGGCACTGAAGCTTTCTTT	NA	NA	TRBV19	TRBJ1-1	15
CASSYSAGTGNTIYF	TGTGCCAGCAGTTACTCGGCAGGGACTGGAAACACCATATATTTT	NA	NA	TRBV6-5	TRBJ1-3	15
CASSLGLAGGWDTGELFF	TGCGCCAGCAGCCTTGGACTAGCGGGGGGCTGGGACACCGGGGAGCTGTTTTTT	TRBD2	NA	TRBV4-1	TRBJ2-2	18
CASSPGQGLNTEAFF	TGTGCCAGCAGTCCCGGACAGGGGCTGAACACTGAAGCTTTCTTT	TRBD1	few	TRBV2	TRBJ1-1	15
CASSLVSRGLDTDTQYF	TGTGCCAGCAGCTTGGTATCGCGGGGGTTAGACACAGATACGCAGTATTTT	TRBD2	NA	TRBV5-4	TRBJ2-3	17
CASSLVAINTEAFF	TGCGCCAGCAGCTTGGTGGCCATTAACACTGAAGCTTTCTTT	NA	NA	TRBV5-1	TRBJ1-1	14
CASSISGGGETQYF	TGTGCCAGTAGTATCTCGGGGGGGGGAGAGACCCAGTACTTC	TRBD2	NA	TRBV19	TRBJ2-5	14
CASSYLPGGVNEQFF	TGTGCCAGCAGTTACCTCCCCGGGGGGGTCAATGAGCAGTTCTTC	TRBD2	NA	TRBV27	TRBJ2-1	15
CASSVAGNTEAFF	TGTGCCAGCAGCGTAGCGGGGAACACTGAAGCTTTCTTT	NA	NA	TRBV9	TRBJ1-1	13
CASNEGGGPYEQYF	TGTGCCAGCAACGAGGGAGGGGGTCCCTACGAGCAGTACTTC	NA	NA	TRBV6-1	TRBJ2-7	14
CASSRTGDYGYTF	TGTGCCAGCAGTAGGACAGGGGACTATGGCTACACCTTC	TRBD1	NA	TRBV6-1	TRBJ1-2	13
CSVGGTGGVETQYF	TGCAGCGTTGGGGGGACAGGGGGCGTAGAGACCCAGTACTTC	TRBD1	NA	TRBV29-1	TRBJ2-5	14
CATRPPGGRAAFF	TGTGCCACCAGACCTCCGGGGGGGCGCGCAGCTTTCTTT	NA	NA	TRBV15	TRBJ1-1	13
CASSVSGGRTGELFF	TGTGCCAGCAGCGTTTCGGGGGGGCGGACCGGGGAGCTGTTTTTT	TRBD2	NA	TRBV7-3	TRBJ2-2	15
CASSQDFAGGHNEQFF	TGCGCCAGCAGCCAAGATTTTGCGGGGGGGCACAATGAGCAGTTCTTC	TRBD2	NA	TRBV4-3	TRBJ2-1	16
CASSYDRGRGYTF	TGTGCCAGCAGTTACGACAGGGGGCGGGGCTACACCTTC	TRBD1	NA	TRBV2	TRBJ1-2	13
CASSPGQGMEETQYF	TGTGCCAGCAGCCCGGGACAGGGGATGGAGGAGACCCAGTACTTC	TRBD1	NA	TRBV7-3	TRBJ2-5	15
CASASIRGNIDTQYF	TGTGCCAGCGCATCAATACGGGGGAATATCGATACGCAGTATTTT	NA	NA	TRBV18	TRBJ2-3	15
CASSFGTMISTDTQYF	TGCGCCAGCAGCTTCGGGACTATGATAAGCACAGATACGCAGTATTTT	TRBD2	NA	TRBV5-1	TRBJ2-3	16
CSTGTGNYGYTF	TGCAGCACCGGGACAGGGAACTATGGCTACACCTTC	TRBD1	NA	TRBV29-1	TRBJ1-2	12
CASSLGGGRSTDTQYF	TGTGCCAGCAGCTTGGGAGGTGGAAGGAGCACAGATACGCAGTATTTT	NA	NA	TRBV5-6	TRBJ2-3	16
CASSLMTGGGNQPQHF	TGTGCCAGCAGCTTGATGACAGGGGGTGGCAATCAGCCCCAGCATTTT	TRBD1	NA	TRBV5-8	TRBJ1-5	16
CASRPRDIQETQYF	TGCGCCAGCCGACCCCGGGACATCCAAGAGACCCAGTACTTC	NA	once	TRBV5-1	TRBJ2-5	14
CASSPGGSSGGLFF	TGTGCCAGCAGTCCAGGGGGAAGTAGTGGGGGACTGTTTTTT	TRBD1	few	TRBV2	TRBJ1-4	14
CASSLEGNGYTF	TGTGCCAGCAGCTTGGAGGGGAATGGCTACACCTTC	NA	NA	TRBV5-6	TRBJ1-2	12
CASSTHTGLSGNTIYF	TGTGCCAGCAGCACCCACACGGGACTCTCTGGAAACACCATATATTTT	NA	NA	TRBV7-2	TRBJ1-3	16
CASSLVNVNTIYF	TGTGCCAGCAGCTTAGTAAATGTAAACACCATATATTTT	NA	NA	TRBV7-2	TRBJ1-3	13
CASSPMEDTEAFF	TGTGCCAGCTCACCGATGGAGGACACTGAAGCTTTCTTT	NA	NA	TRBV18	TRBJ1-1	13
CASSDSGSYNEQFF	TGTGCCAGCAGTGACAGCGGATCCTACAATGAGCAGTTCTTC	NA	NA	TRBV2	TRBJ2-1	14
CASSQVRTYEQYF	TGTGCCAGCAGCCAAGTCAGGACCTACGAGCAGTACTTC	NA	NA	TRBV14	TRBJ2-7	13
CASSFRQGADGYTF	TGTGCCAGCAGCTTCCGACAGGGGGCGGATGGCTACACCTTC	TRBD1	few	TRBV5-4	TRBJ1-2	14
CASRPTASGNTIYF	TGTGCCAGCAGACCGACAGCCTCTGGAAACACCATATATTTT	NA	NA	TRBV6-5	TRBJ1-3	14